The 20 T cell receptor beta chains reported below all come from one sample, sequenced in a study of kidney transplant recipient with SARS-CoV-2 infection. TCRdb processed the reads anew with MiXCR; each CDR3 protein has one entry. Altogether roughly 250,000 distinct CDR3 sequences are present, 25% to 30% being singletons, with the ten largest covering around 6.8%. The source was a blood sample, collected at baseline and on roughly day 110 from a kidney transplant recipient. Receptors originate from a male patient aged 30 to 39 who had COVID-19 and was a kidney transplant recipient. Some T cells may possibly be graft donor cells.

To note about this clonotype: A read error is possible here, since a much larger clone lies one base away. The J gene is TRBJ2-2, the V gene TRBV28; possibly TRBD1 for D (6 bases). Deletions cut 7 bases from V and 4 bases from J, with 13 bases between. The CDR3 extends over 14 amino acids. Germline V gives CDR1 MDHEN, CDR2 SYDVKM. The CDR3 region is CASTTDRTTGELFF. CDR3 coding DNA: TGTGCCAGCACTACGGACAGAACCACCGGGGAGCTGTTTTTT. Full variable domain (rest looked up from reference TRBV28 and TRBJ2-2): DVKVTQSSRYLVKRTGEKVFLECVQDMDHENMFWYRQDPGLGLRLIYFSYDVKMKEKGDIPEGYSVSREKKERFSLILESASTNQTSMYLCASTTDRTTGELFFGEGSRLTVL.

The chain recombines TRBV20-1 with TRBJ2-1, with D perhaps TRBD1 or TRBD2 (6 bases each). The CDR3 contains 13 residues. Trimming removed 4 bases at V and 4 bases at J, with 11 bases between. The germline gives CDR1 DFQATT, CDR2 SNEGSKA (reference sequence). The CDR3: CSAIPGAYNEQFF. The CDR3 DNA is TGCAGTGCTATTCCGGGGGCTTACAATGAGCAGTTCTTC.

This clonotype occurred many times. V usage is TRBV3-2 and J usage is TRBJ2-7; the table's D call, TRBD1, was not checked against the DNA. TRBV3-2 is deemed a pseudogene. The CDR3 is 14 amino acids. CDR3 bases: TGTGCCAGCAGCTCCGGGACAAGGCGTGGCGAGCAGTACTTC. Its protein is CASSSGTRRGEQYF.

This clonotype appeared a few times. The chain is built from TRBV4-1 and TRBJ2-1; 11 positions agree with TRBD1. J gave up 4 bases and V 2 bases, and 4 bases lay outside the gene matches. Germline lookup yields CDR1 MGHRA and CDR2 YSYEKL. The CDR3 is 16 residues long. The CDR3 protein is CASSQPGTGGYNEQFF. CDR3 sequence (DNA): TGCGCCAGCAGCCAACCCGGGACAGGGGGTTACAATGAGCAGTTCTTC.

This clonotype came up a few times. This rearrangement joins TRBV7-8 to TRBJ1-2; D not certain. Germline CDR1 reads SGHVS; CDR2 reads FQNEAQ. The CDR3 has 17 residues. The V end was cut by 5 bases, the J end by 4 bases, with 23 bases between. The CDR3 loop reads CASSIGLFTRKTYGYTF. CDR3 nucleotides: TGTGCCAGCAGCATTGGCCTGTTTACCCGAAAGACCTATGGCTACACCTTC.

This clonotype was found many times. The rearrangement joins TRBV19 to TRBJ1-1; maybe TRBD1 (6 bases). Deletions cut 7 bases from V and 0 bases from J, with 15 bases between. From germline, CDR1 is LNHDA and CDR2 SQIVND (reference sequence). The CDR3 runs to 15 residues. The CDR3 reads CASIMTGTMNTEAFF. In DNA form, the CDR3 reads TGTGCCAGTATTATGACAGGCACGATGAACACTGAAGCTTTCTTT. The complete variable domain, with remaining parts taken from reference TRBV19 and TRBJ1-1, reads DGGITQSPKYLFRKEGQNVTLSCEQNLNHDAMYWYRQDPGQGLRLIYYSQIVNDFQKGDIAEGYSVSREKKESFPLTVTSAQKNPTAFYLCASIMTGTMNTEAFFGQGTRLTVV.

This clonotype was recorded at least ten times. The chain joins TRBV6-8 to TRBJ2-3; unclear D gene. This CDR3 has 15 residues. V lost 0 bases to trimming and J lost 1 base, with 8 bases between them. The germline CDR1 and CDR2 sequences are MNHGY and SAAAGT. The CDR3 is CASSYSSRGTDTQYF. In DNA form, the CDR3 reads TGTGCCAGCAGTTACTCGAGCAGAGGCACAGATACGCAGTATTTT.

This clonotype was seen repeatedly, ten times or more. The rearrangement joins TRBV5-6 to TRBJ2-7; perhaps TRBD2 as D (6 bases). The CDR3 covers 14 residues. The germline V and J ends were trimmed by 9 bases and 0 bases, with 16 bases remaining between them. The V gene's germline CDR1 is SGHDT and CDR2 YYEEEE. This CDR3 reads CATNPRDSSYEQYF. The CDR3 nucleotides are TGTGCCACTAATCCGCGGGATAGCTCCTACGAGCAGTACTTC.

This clonotype was detected only once. A read error may explain this, as a much larger clone is one base away. The V call is TRBV9, the J call TRBJ2-7; 7 bases map to TRBD2. This CDR3 has 15 residues. The germline V gene has CDR1 SGDLS and CDR2 YYNGEE. V dropped 3 bases and J dropped 0; count of bases not matched to a gene: 6. CDR3 loop: CASSEEGGTSYEQYF. DNA for the CDR3: TGTGCCAGCAGCGAAGAGGGAGGGACCTCCTACGAGCAGTACTTC. Combining the CDR3 with reference TRBV9 and TRBJ2-7 gives the whole variable domain DSGVTQTPKHLITATGQRVTLRCSPRSGDLSVYWYQQSLDQGLQFLIQYYNGEERAKGNILERFSAQQFPDLHSELNLSSLELGDSALYFCASSEEGGTSYEQYFGPGTRLTVT.

The J gene is TRBJ2-1, the V gene TRBV6-4; 13 positions match TRBD2. Germline-derived CDR1 and CDR2 are MRHNA and SNTAGT. J gave up 7 bases and V 3 bases, and 3 bases lay outside the gene matches. This CDR3 is 15 amino acids long. CDR3 in DNA: TGTGCCAGCAGTGAAGGGACTAGCGGGATGAATGAGCAGTTCTTC. Its protein product is CASSEGTSGMNEQFF.

This clonotype was counted ten times or more. This rearrangement joins TRBV20-1 to TRBJ2-7, with D uncertain. The CDR3 runs to 12 residues. Trimming cost V 3 bases and J 4 bases, with 10 bases left between them. Looked up from germline, CDR1 is DFQATT and CDR2 is SNEGSKA (reference sequence). The CDR3 sequence is CSASIREYEQYF. The CDR3 nucleotides read TGCAGTGCTAGCATTCGCGAGTACGAGCAGTACTTC.

This clonotype was seen many times. This chain links TRBV3-1 with TRBJ2-5; no firm D call. Per germline, CDR1 LGHDT and CDR2 YNNKEL (reference sequence). V was cut by 4 bases and J by 5 bases, with 23 bases left in between. This CDR3 comprises 17 residues. The CDR3 nucleotides are TGTGCCAGCAGCCCTAAGATTCCCATTTCTTTCTCTGAGACCCAGTACTTC. This translates into CASSPKIPISFSETQYF.

This clonotype was seen ten or more times. V usage is TRBV12-1 and J usage is TRBJ2-7. TRBV12-1 is termed a pseudogene. This CDR3 has 11 residues. CDR3 DNA: TGTGCCAGCAGCTCCAAGGACGAGCAGTACTTC. Translation gives CASSSKDEQYF.

Details on this clonotype: A much larger clonotype is one base distant, so this may be a read error. The chain carries TRBV19 and TRBJ2-2, with 8 bases aligning to TRBD1. CDR1 is LNHDA, CDR2 SQIVND, per germline (reference sequence). The CDR3 consists of 14 residues. The CDR3 DNA reads TGTGCCAGTTGTGGACAGGGAGGCGCCGGGAAGCTGTTTTTT. Translated, it gives CASCGQGGAGKLFF.

At least ten counts were recorded for this clonotype. The rearrangement uses TRBV6-6 and TRBJ2-1; D is unresolved. From germline, CDR1 is MNHNY and CDR2 SVGAGI (reference sequence). The length of the CDR3 is 13 residues. The V gene lost 2 bases and the J gene lost 7 bases, with 9 bases spanning the gap. CDR3 protein: CASSYGRRNEQFF. Written as DNA, the CDR3 is TGTGCCAGCAGTTACGGCAGGCGGAATGAGCAGTTCTTC.

As for this clonotype: This sequence may be a read error, since a much larger clone differs from it by one base. The V gene is TRBV12-3 or TRBV12-4, the J gene TRBJ1-2; no clear D. The CDR3 has 17 residues. With 3 bases removed from V and 4 bases from J, the gap between germline ends came to 21 bases. The CDR3 DNA is TGTGCCAGCAGTTTTTCGCTCAGCCTCCGAAAGACCTATGGCTACACCTTC. This sequence encodes CASSFSLSLRKTYGYTF.

There are many counts of this clonotype. The chain recombines TRBV5-1 with TRBJ1-6; no clear D. Germline assignment: CDR1 SGHRS and CDR2 YFSETQ. The CDR3 is 16 residues long. The V end lost 5 bases, the J end lost 2 bases, and 14 bases lay between the germline ends. The CDR3 DNA is TGCGCCAGCAGTTGGGGAGACGTTGCCTATAATTCACCCCTCCACTTT. Translated, it gives CASSWGDVAYNSPLHF. The full variable domain, with the rest looked up from reference TRBV5-1 and TRBJ1-6, is KAGVTQTPRYLIKTRGQQVTLSCSPISGHRSVSWYQQTPGQGLQFLFEYFSETQRNKGNFPGRFSGRQFSNSRSEMNVSTLELGDSALYLCASSWGDVAYNSPLHFGNGTRLTVT.

Ten or more counts support this clonotype. The rearrangement joins TRBV2 to TRBJ2-3; 12 bases are a match to TRBD2. Germline CDR1 is SNHLY and CDR2 is FYNNEI. This CDR3 contains 13 residues. The V and J ends lost 9 bases and 5 bases, in that order; junction bases with no gene match: 3. The DNA of the CDR3 is TGTGCCAGTCCGACTAGCGGGAGAGATACGCAGTATTTT. It specifies CASPTSGRDTQYF.

This clonotype appeared many times. This chain joins TRBV15 and TRBJ1-1; D ambiguous. Germline CDR1 is LNHNV and CDR2 is YYDKDF (reference sequence). Trimming took 3 bases from V and 2 from J, leaving 7 bases between them. The CDR3 is 13 residues long. CDR3 loop: CATSRVENTEAFF. The CDR3 DNA sequence: TGTGCCACCAGCAGGGTGGAAAACACTGAAGCTTTCTTT.

This clonotype has ten or more counts. The chain carries TRBV12-3 or TRBV12-4 and TRBJ2-7; 9 nucleotides match TRBD1. V lost 2 bases and J lost 6; bases outside the gene matches: 11. CDR3 size: 16 residues. CDR3 nucleotides: TGTGCCAGCAGTTTAACCGAAGGGACAGGGTCGGTCGAGCAGTACTTC. Amino acids: CASSLTEGTGSVEQYF.